These 13 T cell receptor beta chains were all obtained from the same sample, sequenced in a study of OX40 agonist ivuxolimab in advanced cancers. Assay: immunoSEQ multiplex PCR; the TCRdb copy retains only in-frame clones and omits some. The sample consists of roughly 32,000 clones, around 80% of them appearing once. The sequencing here drew on CD4+ or CD8+ T cells sorted from blood, taken in a trial of the OX40 agonist ivuxolimab. Every receptor here comes from an adult with an advanced solid tumor such as melanoma, head and neck, liver or kidney cancer.

The chain recombines TRBV18 with TRBJ2-2; D tentatively fits TRBD1 or TRBD2 (5 bases each). The V gene lost 3 bases and the J gene lost 4 bases, with 15 bases spanning the gap. CDR1 and CDR2 from the germline V gene are KGHSH and LQKENI. This CDR3 spans 16 amino acids. In DNA form, the CDR3 reads TGTGCCAGCTCACCCCCGGGGTTTGGGACCACCGGGGAGCTGTTTTTT. It is translated as CASSPPGFGTTGELFF. The variable domain in full, completed from reference TRBV18 and TRBJ2-2, reads NAGVMQNPRHLVRRRGQEARLRCSPMKGHSHVYWYRQLPEEGLKFMVYLQKENIIDESGMPKERFSAEFPKEGPSILRIQQVVRGDSAAYFCASSPPGFGTTGELFFGEGSRLTVL.

The chain recombines TRBV27 with TRBJ2-7, with unresolved D. Trimming removed 8 bases at V and 2 bases at J, with 16 bases between. The CDR3 contains 14 residues. Germline CDR1 reads MNHEY; CDR2 reads SMNVEV (reference sequence). As DNA, the CDR3 is TGTGCCAGCTCGAGGCCGGGTATAGCCTACGAGCAGTACTTC. It is translated as CASSRPGIAYEQYF.

The V gene is TRBV7-2, the J gene TRBJ2-2; D remains unclear. Per the germline V gene, CDR1 is SGHTA and CDR2 is FQGNSA. The V end was cut by 5 bases, the J end by 6 bases, with 10 bases between. The CDR3 has 13 residues. The CDR3, as DNA: TGTGCCAGCAGCCCCGATGGGGCCGGGGAGCTGTTTTTT. Translating gives CASSPDGAGELFF.

The chain recombines TRBV4-1 with TRBJ2-3; perhaps TRBD2 as D (6 bases). The V end was cut by 0 bases, the J end by 1 base, with 8 bases between. This CDR3 contains 15 residues. Per germline, CDR1 MGHRA and CDR2 YSYEKL. The CDR3, as DNA: TGCGCCAGCAGCCAAGATGGGACTGGCACAGATACGCAGTATTTT. Translated, it gives CASSQDGTGTDTQYF.

This chain joins TRBV5-4 and TRBJ2-5; 8 bases match TRBD2. V shed 3 bases and J 4 bases; nucleotides not matched to a gene: 2. Germline values: CDR1 SGHNT, CDR2 YYREEE (reference sequence). The CDR3 length is 13 residues. CDR3 region: CASSSGGLETQYF. In DNA, the CDR3 is TGTGCCAGCAGCTCGGGAGGGTTAGAGACCCAGTACTTC. Full variable domain (outside the CDR3, taken from reference TRBV5-4 and TRBJ2-5): ETGVTQSPTHLIKTRGQQVTLRCSSQSGHNTVSWYQQALGQGPQFIFQYYREEENGRGNFPPRFSGLQFPNYSSELNVNALELDDSALYLCASSSGGLETQYFGPGTRLLVL.

V usage is TRBV15 and J usage is TRBJ1-5, with 9 bases matching TRBD1. Losses at the gene ends were 4 bases for V and 2 bases for J; bases not matched to a gene: 6. In germline, CDR1 is LNHNV, CDR2 YYDKDF (reference sequence). This CDR3 has 16 amino acids. The CDR3 DNA reads as TGTGCCACCAGCACAGGAGGGGACAGGGGCAATCAGCCCCAGCATTTT. Protein product: CATSTGGDRGNQPQHF.

The rearrangement uses TRBV30 and TRBJ2-7; 8 bases line up with TRBD1. Per the germline V gene, CDR1 is GTSNPN and CDR2 is SVGIG (reference sequence). This CDR3 is built from 14 residues. J gave up 5 bases and V 5 bases, and 11 bases lay outside the gene matches. For the CDR3, the DNA is TGTGCCTGGGCCTCCTCAGGACAGGGTAACGAGCAGTACTTC. This codes for CAWASSGQGNEQYF.

A few counts support this clone. The V call is TRBV27, the J call TRBJ2-6; maybe TRBD1 (6 bases). V lost 6 bases to trimming and J lost 4 bases, with 16 bases between them. Germline CDR1 and CDR2: MNHEY and SMNVEV (reference sequence). There are 16 residues in the CDR3. The CDR3 nucleotides read TGTGCCAGCAGCCTAGGCAGGGGATACGGGGCCAACGTCCTGACTTTC. Amino acids: CASSLGRGYGANVLTF.

This clone is a singleton in its sample. The genes are TRBV6-6 and TRBJ1-5; no clear D. The CDR3 is made up of 14 amino acids. Germline V gene sequence: CDR1 MNHNY, CDR2 SVGAGI (reference sequence). Trimming cost V 5 bases and J 7 bases, with 15 bases left between them. CDR3 DNA: TGTGCCAGCAGTGACAACCCAGAAATACAGCCCCAGCATTTT. Translation: CASSDNPEIQPQHF.

J is TRBJ2-2 and V is TRBV5-4, with a possible D match to TRBD1 (5 bases). Deletions cut 5 bases from V and 1 base from J, with 9 bases between. Germline assignment: CDR1 SGHNT and CDR2 YYREEE (reference sequence). The CDR3 length is 14 residues. CDR3 in amino acids: CASSSDRNTGELFF. In nucleotides, the CDR3 is TGTGCCAGCAGTTCAGACAGGAACACCGGGGAGCTGTTTTTT.

The chain has TRBV7-9 and TRBJ1-2; D is possibly TRBD1 (6 bases). The V and J ends lost 5 bases and 8 bases respectively, with 15 bases between them. CDR3 length: 13 residues. Germline V gene data show CDR1 as SEHNR and CDR2 as FQNEAQ (reference sequence). The CDR3: CASSPPRGDGYTF. As DNA, the CDR3 is TGTGCCAGCAGCCCCCCCAGGGGAGACGGCTACACCTTC.

V is TRBV6-1 and J is TRBJ2-1; D remains unclear. The CDR3 contains 15 residues. V lost 7 bases and J 10 bases, leaving 23 bases between the germline ends. Germline loops: CDR1 MNHNS, CDR2 SASEGT. CDR3 sequence: CASTLLRTSTKEQFF. CDR3 sequence (DNA): TGTGCCAGCACCCTATTGCGGACGAGTACTAAGGAGCAGTTCTTC.

V is TRBV4-2 and J is TRBJ1-5, with a weak D call TRBD1 (5 bases). In germline, CDR1 is LGHNA, CDR2 YNFKEQ. Trimming cost V 0 bases and J 6 bases, with 12 bases left between them. This CDR3 contains 15 residues. The CDR3 sequence: CASSQDPRAGQPQHF. The CDR3 bases are TGTGCCAGCAGCCAAGATCCCAGGGCTGGTCAGCCCCAGCATTTT.